This T cell receptor (beta chain) was recorded in a study of blood T cell repertoires in COVID-19. Across the whole study: The United States, Italy and Spain supplied acute and convalescent COVID-19 samples. Nucleic acid was either cDNA or gDNA, and it came from T cells, B-cell-depleted T cells, or PBMCs.

Germline CDR1 is KGHDR and CDR2 is SFDVKD. With 1 base removed from V and 0 bases from J, the gap between germline ends came to 13 bases. The CDR3 is made up of 17 amino acids. Original processing methods: Counts of nucleated cells, estimated from reference gene primer amplification, were obtained. Here immunoSEQ multiplex PCR was the method, and the copy in TCRdb shows in-frame clones only, minus some. The D gene and trimming were derived from the DNA, and the V and J assignments and clone size from that table. The sample includes about 180,000 clones, around 82% of them seen just once. The receptor's source is a woman older than 75 with acute or convalescent COVID-19. The gene calls are TRBV24-1 and TRBJ2-3; no definite D call. Sequences were obtained from peripheral blood. The CDR3 DNA follows: TGTGCCACCAGTGATTTTCTCCAGCGTGACAGCACAGATACGCAGTATTTT. It translates to CATSDFLQRDSTDTQYF.